These 8 T cell receptor beta chains were all obtained from the same sample, sequenced in a study of T cells in Graves' hyperthyroidism and ophthalmopathy. RNA transcripts were the template for amplifying TCR beta CDR3 regions. TCR CDR3 regions were first amplified by RT-PCR with HTBI primers. TCRdb itself ran the multiplex PCR reads through MiXCR, one entry per CDR3 protein. The table has a few hundred thousand distinct CDR3 sequences, about 14% seen once. Sequenced material: blood. The receptor set was obtained from a woman aged 40 to 50 with Graves' hyperthyroidism.

This clonotype has ten or more counts. The chain combines TRBV3-1 with TRBJ2-7, with D perhaps TRBD1 or TRBD2 (5 bases each). This CDR3 is built from 15 residues. V was cut by 1 base and J by 3 bases, with 13 bases left in between. Germline-derived CDR1 and CDR2 are LGHDT and YNNKEL (reference sequence). CDR3 coding DNA: TGTGCCAGCAGCCAAGCCAGGGTCGGGGACTACGAGCAGTACTTC. Its translation is CASSQARVGDYEQYF.

This clonotype was seen many times. The rearrangement uses TRBV20-1 and TRBJ1-3; D is uncertain. V dropped 5 bases and J dropped 1 base, with 9 bases sitting between them. Germline lookup yields CDR1 DFQATT and CDR2 SNEGSKA (reference sequence). The CDR3 covers 13 residues. The CDR3 DNA is TGCAGTGCTTCGAAGTGGTCTGGAAACACCATATATTTT. This sequence encodes CSASKWSGNTIYF.

This clonotype was seen many times. The chain couples TRBV30 to TRBJ2-1; 12 nucleotides match TRBD2. V dropped 4 bases and J dropped 4; count of bases not matched to a gene: 8. CDR1 and CDR2 from the germline V gene are GTSNPN and SVGIG (reference sequence). The CDR3 totals 16 residues. The CDR3 reads CAWTEGLAGGYNEQFF. The CDR3 nucleotides are TGTGCCTGGACCGAAGGGCTAGCGGGAGGGTACAATGAGCAGTTCTTC.

In its sample, this clonotype was seen many times. The chain recombines TRBV12-3 or TRBV12-4 with TRBJ1-5; 9 positions match TRBD1. J gave up 2 bases and V 7 bases, and 6 bases lay outside the gene matches. The CDR3 spans 15 residues. As DNA, the CDR3 is TGTGCCAGCACCCTGACAGGGGGTGGCAATCAGCCCCAGCATTTT. Protein product: CASTLTGGGNQPQHF.

The sample holds many counts of this clonotype. The rearrangement links TRBV18 to TRBJ1-1, with a weak D call TRBD1 (5 bases). There are 16 residues in the CDR3. Germline V gives CDR1 KGHSH, CDR2 LQKENI. V lost 0 bases and J 1 base, leaving 12 bases between the germline ends. DNA for the CDR3: TGTGCCAGCTCACCACCGGGCCCTCAGGGGAACACTGAAGCTTTCTTT. Translated, it gives CASSPPGPQGNTEAFF. The full variable domain, rest sourced from reference TRBV18 and TRBJ1-1, is NAGVMQNPRHLVRRRGQEARLRCSPMKGHSHVYWYRQLPEEGLKFMVYLQKENIIDESGMPKERFSAEFPKEGPSILRIQQVVRGDSAAYFCASSPPGPQGNTEAFFGQGTRLTVV.

In its sample, this clonotype was seen a few times. V is TRBV2 and J is TRBJ2-2, with D possibly being TRBD1 (5 bases). Germline-derived CDR1 and CDR2 are SNHLY and FYNNEI. Deletions cut 5 bases from V and 7 bases from J, with 14 bases between. The CDR3 sequence is 14 residues long. CDR3 nucleotide sequence: TGTGCCAGCAGTCGACAGTGGGTCAGCGGGGAGCTGTTTTTT. Protein product: CASSRQWVSGELFF.

This clonotype appeared a few times. The V gene is TRBV5-1, the J gene TRBJ1-2; D is unresolved. Trimming stripped 5 bases from V and 5 bases from J, with 19 bases between. The CDR3 runs 15 residues. Germline loops: CDR1 SGHRS, CDR2 YFSETQ. The CDR3 region has the DNA TGCGCCAGCAGGCCCGTCCCCGCGAACCAATATGGCTACACCTTC. Amino acid sequence: CASRPVPANQYGYTF.

At least ten counts were recorded for this clonotype. J is TRBJ1-5 and V is TRBV6-1; D gene unclear. This CDR3 has 12 amino acids. V shed 1 base and J shed 2 bases, with 0 bases lying between them. Germline V gene sequence: CDR1 MNHNS, CDR2 SASEGT. The CDR3 region has the DNA TGTGCCAGCAGTGAAGGCAATCAGCCCCAGCATTTT. This codes for CASSEGNQPQHF.